Listed below are T cell receptor beta chains from one sample, sequenced in a study of shared clonotypes between healthy human individuals. Data came from immunoSEQ multiplex PCR; TCRdb stores just in-frame clones and leaves some out. The table includes around 500,000 clones, 70% to 80% detected once. The sequencing input was PBMCs. All receptors come from a woman aged 40 to 50 in good health. Some clones in this sample may be carry-over from other donors' samples. Both conserved end residues are part of each CDR3. Each record gives: D gene, J gene, CDR3 length, V gene, clone size, CDR3 protein, CDR3 DNA. D genes are given only for firm matches. Not every row has a clone size; where given, it reads once, few, many or a size class.

D: .; J: TRBJ2-2; length: 15; V: TRBV30; size: few; CDR3: CAWRSPRGDTGELFF; DNA: TGTGCCTGGAGGTCGCCCAGGGGCGACACCGGGGAGCTGTTTTTT
D: TRBD2; J: TRBJ2-1; length: 15; V: TRBV19; size: .; CDR3: CASSRTSGRAIRQFF; DNA: TGTGCCAGTAGTAGGACTAGCGGGAGGGCCATAAGGCAGTTCTTC
D: .; J: TRBJ2-2; length: 12; V: TRBV27; size: .; CDR3: CASSLVTGELFF; DNA: TGTGCCAGCAGTTTGGTCACCGGGGAGCTGTTTTTT
D: .; J: TRBJ2-2; length: 13; V: TRBV7-2; size: .; CDR3: CASSFVHTGELFF; DNA: TGTGCCAGCAGCTTTGTCCATACCGGGGAGCTGTTTTTT
D: .; J: TRBJ2-1; length: 13; V: TRBV5-4; size: once; CDR3: CASSLDPGDEQFF; DNA: TGTGCCAGCAGCCTGGACCCCGGGGATGAGCAGTTCTTC
D: TRBD1; J: TRBJ2-7; length: 12; V: TRBV29-1; size: .; CDR3: CSVWGQGTEQYF; DNA: TGCAGCGTTTGGGGACAGGGGACCGAGCAGTACTTC
D: TRBD1; J: TRBJ2-7; length: 14; V: TRBV19; size: .; CDR3: CASRDRPRSYEQYF; DNA: TGTGCCAGTAGGGACAGGCCACGCTCCTACGAGCAGTACTTC
D: TRBD1; J: TRBJ1-2; length: 16; V: TRBV28; size: .; CDR3: CASSSTGTGLNYGYTF; DNA: TGTGCCAGCAGTTCCACCGGGACAGGCCTTAACTATGGCTACACCTTC
D: .; J: TRBJ1-2; length: 18; V: TRBV4-2; size: few; CDR3: CASSQDQGTFPERDGYTF; DNA: TGTGCCAGCAGCCAAGATCAGGGGACGTTCCCCGAACGGGATGGCTACACCTTC
D: .; J: TRBJ2-5; length: 16; V: TRBV7-6; size: .; CDR3: CASSWGGLADQETQYF; DNA: TGTGCCAGCAGCTGGGGGGGGCTAGCGGATCAAGAGACCCAGTACTTC
D: .; J: TRBJ2-3; length: 14; V: TRBV2; size: few; CDR3: CASTDPRGGDTQYF; DNA: TGTGCCAGCACCGACCCCAGAGGGGGAGATACGCAGTATTTT
D: TRBD2; J: TRBJ2-5; length: 17; V: TRBV11-2; size: .; CDR3: CASSLDDASGSQETQYF; DNA: TGTGCCAGCAGCTTAGATGATGCTAGCGGGAGCCAAGAGACCCAGTACTTC
D: .; J: TRBJ1-3; length: 11; V: TRBV28; size: once; CDR3: CASSRLNTIYF; DNA: TGTGCCAGCAGTCGCCTAAACACCATATATTTT
D: .; J: TRBJ2-5; length: 13; V: TRBV6-6; size: .; CDR3: CATSGGARETQYF; DNA: TGTGCCACCAGTGGGGGGGCTAGGGAGACCCAGTACTTC
D: TRBD2; J: TRBJ2-7; length: 15; V: TRBV18; size: .; CDR3: CASSPRQSGSNEQYF; DNA: TGTGCCAGCTCACCTCGCCAAAGCGGGAGCAACGAGCAGTACTTC
D: .; J: TRBJ1-1; length: 14; V: TRBV9; size: .; CDR3: CASSVDTGATEAFF; DNA: TGTGCCAGCAGCGTAGACACTGGGGCCACTGAAGCTTTCTTT
D: .; J: TRBJ2-2; length: 16; V: TRBV7-2; size: .; CDR3: CASSLIGGEVAGELFF; DNA: TGTGCCAGCAGCTTAATAGGCGGGGAGGTCGCCGGGGAGCTGTTTTTT
D: TRBD1; J: TRBJ1-1; length: 15; V: TRBV5-1; size: .; CDR3: CASSSTDRGGTEAFF; DNA: TGCGCCAGCAGCTCGACGGACAGGGGGGGCACTGAAGCTTTCTTT
D: TRBD2; J: TRBJ2-1; length: 15; V: TRBV6-4; size: many; CDR3: CASSDSAGGREEQFF; DNA: TGTGCCAGCAGTGACTCGGCGGGAGGGCGAGAAGAGCAGTTCTTC
D: .; J: TRBJ1-2; length: 14; V: TRBV10-3; size: .; CDR3: CAISSRTAGDGYTF; DNA: TGTGCCATCAGTAGCCGGACGGCGGGCGATGGCTACACCTTC
D: .; J: TRBJ1-2; length: 15; V: TRBV6-1; size: .; CDR3: CASSEGGGRSYGYTF; DNA: TGTGCCAGCAGTGAAGGGGGGGGTAGAAGCTATGGCTACACCTTC
D: .; J: TRBJ2-1; length: 13; V: TRBV6-4; size: many; CDR3: CASSDRDNNEQFF; DNA: TGTGCCAGCAGTGACCGGGACAACAATGAGCAGTTCTTC
D: .; J: TRBJ2-5; length: 15; V: TRBV28; size: .; CDR3: CASSLQGLRGETQYF; DNA: TGTGCCAGCAGTTTACAGGGACTCAGGGGTGAGACCCAGTACTTC
D: TRBD1; J: TRBJ1-2; length: 12; V: TRBV6-6; size: .; CDR3: CAIGAGGYGYTF; DNA: TGTGCCATAGGGGCAGGGGGCTATGGCTACACCTTC
D: .; J: TRBJ2-3; length: 16; V: TRBV5-1; size: .; CDR3: CASRRGSTSSTDTQYF; DNA: TGCGCCAGCAGGCGGGGCTCCACCTCTAGCACAGATACGCAGTATTTT
D: TRBD2; J: TRBJ2-1; length: 19; V: TRBV14; size: .; CDR3: CASSQDGPRGLAGVDEQFF; DNA: TGTGCCAGCAGCCAAGATGGCCCTAGGGGGCTAGCGGGAGTTGATGAGCAGTTCTTC
D: .; J: TRBJ2-5; length: 15; V: TRBV27; size: .; CDR3: CASSPPGGLQETQYF; DNA: TGTGCCAGCAGCCCCCCCGGCGGCCTACAAGAGACCCAGTACTTC
D: .; J: TRBJ1-1; length: 16; V: TRBV19; size: .; CDR3: CASSIAEGVRNTEAFF; DNA: TGTGCCAGTAGTATTGCGGAGGGCGTAAGGAACACTGAAGCTTTCTTT
D: TRBD1; J: TRBJ2-7; length: 15; V: TRBV18; size: .; CDR3: CASSPDRDSTYEQYF; DNA: TGTGCCAGCTCACCAGATCGGGACAGTACCTACGAGCAGTACTTC
D: .; J: TRBJ1-1; length: 14; V: TRBV2; size: .; CDR3: CASVSGVSGTEAFF; DNA: TGTGCCAGCGTTAGCGGAGTTTCTGGCACTGAAGCTTTCTTT
D: .; J: TRBJ2-1; length: 14; V: TRBV29-1; size: .; CDR3: CSVVRGLQYNEQFF; DNA: TGCAGCGTTGTTAGGGGACTTCAGTACAATGAGCAGTTCTTC
D: .; J: TRBJ2-1; length: 14; V: TRBV7-9; size: .; CDR3: CASSLGGSVIEQFF; DNA: TGTGCCAGCAGCTTAGGGGGTAGTGTAATCGAGCAGTTCTTC
D: TRBD2; J: TRBJ2-4; length: 14; V: TRBV10-2; size: .; CDR3: CASSSSGAKNIQYF; DNA: TGCGCCAGCAGTTCTAGCGGGGCCAAAAACATTCAGTACTTC
D: .; J: TRBJ2-2; length: 15; V: TRBV5-6; size: .; CDR3: CASRGRQANTGELFF; DNA: TGTGCCAGCCGTGGCAGACAGGCGAACACCGGGGAGCTGTTTTTT
D: .; J: TRBJ2-2; length: 14; V: TRBV4-1; size: .; CDR3: CASSQRENTGELFF; DNA: TGCGCCAGCAGCCAACGAGAGAACACCGGGGAGCTGTTTTTT
D: TRBD2; J: TRBJ2-3; length: 17; V: TRBV11-2; size: .; CDR3: CASSLDLEREVADTQYF; DNA: TGTGCCAGCAGCTTAGATCTAGAGCGGGAGGTGGCAGATACGCAGTATTTT
D: .; J: TRBJ2-2; length: 14; V: TRBV11-3; size: .; CDR3: CASSTDPGAGELFF; DNA: TGTGCCAGCAGCACGGACCCGGGCGCCGGGGAGCTGTTTTTT
D: TRBD1; J: TRBJ2-7; length: 14; V: TRBV11-2; size: .; CDR3: CASSYPPGGYEQYF; DNA: TGTGCCAGCAGCTACCCGCCAGGGGGCTACGAGCAGTACTTC
D: TRBD1; J: TRBJ1-1; length: 16; V: TRBV7-6; size: .; CDR3: CASSELDRGLGLEAFF; DNA: TGTGCCAGCAGCGAACTGGACAGGGGTCTTGGCCTTGAAGCTTTCTTT
D: .; J: TRBJ2-1; length: 17; V: TRBV11-2; size: .; CDR3: CASSSPTWGLPYNEQFF; DNA: TGTGCCAGCAGCTCACCTACTTGGGGACTCCCCTACAATGAGCAGTTCTTC
D: .; J: TRBJ2-3; length: 14; V: TRBV7-2; size: .; CDR3: CASSSPRGADTQYF; DNA: TGTGCCAGCAGCTCGCCGAGGGGTGCAGATACGCAGTATTTT
D: .; J: TRBJ2-2; length: 17; V: TRBV5-4; size: .; CDR3: CASSSPIDRQSTGELFF; DNA: TGTGCCAGCAGCTCCCCAATCGACCGACAGTCCACCGGGGAGCTGTTTTTT
D: .; J: TRBJ2-3; length: 11; V: TRBV5-1; size: .; CDR3: CASSSTDTQYF; DNA: TGCGCCAGCAGCTCGACAGATACGCAGTATTTT
D: .; J: TRBJ2-7; length: 12; V: TRBV30; size: .; CDR3: CAWNTGTYEQYF; DNA: TGTGCCTGGAACACAGGGACCTACGAGCAGTACTTC
D: .; J: TRBJ2-5; length: 13; V: TRBV7-3; size: .; CDR3: CASSFSPQETQYF; DNA: TGTGCCAGCAGCTTTTCTCCGCAAGAGACCCAGTACTTC
D: .; J: TRBJ2-4; length: 17; V: TRBV10-3; size: .; CDR3: CAISESGQGRGKNIQYF; DNA: TGTGCCATCAGTGAGTCAGGGCAGGGGCGAGGCAAAAACATTCAGTACTTC
D: .; J: TRBJ2-2; length: 16; V: TRBV18; size: .; CDR3: CASSPLRGIGTGELFF; DNA: TGTGCCAGCTCACCCTTGAGGGGTATCGGTACCGGGGAGCTGTTTTTT
D: TRBD1; J: TRBJ2-4; length: 15; V: TRBV11-2; size: .; CDR3: CASSLPRDRGPIQCF; DNA: TGTGCCAGCAGCTTACCCCGGGACAGGGGACCCATTCAGTGCTTC
D: .; J: TRBJ1-1; length: 14; V: TRBV19; size: .; CDR3: CASSVFPMNTEAFF; DNA: TGTGCCAGTAGCGTATTCCCTATGAACACTGAAGCTTTCTTT
D: TRBD1; J: TRBJ2-7; length: 15; V: TRBV18; size: .; CDR3: CASSEAGRGNHEQYF; DNA: TGTGCCAGCTCAGAAGCTGGCAGGGGGAATCACGAGCAGTACTTC
D: TRBD1; J: TRBJ1-1; length: 14; V: TRBV29-1; size: many; CDR3: CSVQSRQGATEAFF; DNA: TGCAGCGTGCAAAGCCGACAGGGGGCCACTGAAGCTTTCTTT
D: TRBD1; J: TRBJ1-4; length: 14; V: TRBV2; size: .; CDR3: CASSPGTGYEKLFF; DNA: TGTGCCAGCAGTCCCGGGACAGGGTATGAAAAACTGTTTTTT
D: .; J: TRBJ1-1; length: 11; V: TRBV10-3; size: few; CDR3: CAISEDTEAFF; DNA: TGTGCCATCAGTGAGGACACTGAAGCTTTCTTT
D: .; J: TRBJ2-6; length: 18; V: TRBV11-2; size: .; CDR3: CASSLGPGQGAGANVLTF; DNA: TGTGCCAGCAGCTTAGGTCCCGGTCAGGGCGCCGGGGCCAACGTCCTGACTTTC
D: TRBD2; J: TRBJ2-5; length: 15; V: TRBV9; size: .; CDR3: CASSVGPGRGETQYF; DNA: TGTGCCAGCAGCGTAGGCCCGGGGAGGGGAGAGACCCAGTACTTC
D: .; J: TRBJ2-2; length: 16; V: TRBV30; size: .; CDR3: CAWSVGLASDTGELFF; DNA: TGTGCCTGGAGTGTAGGGCTAGCGTCTGACACCGGGGAGCTGTTTTTT
D: TRBD2; J: TRBJ2-1; length: 16; V: TRBV14; size: few; CDR3: CASSQAGTSLYNEQFF; DNA: TGTGCCAGCAGCCAAGCAGGGACTAGCCTCTACAATGAGCAGTTCTTC
D: .; J: TRBJ1-1; length: 13; V: TRBV5-4; size: .; CDR3: CASSQTGVAEAFF; DNA: TGTGCCAGCAGCCAAACAGGAGTCGCTGAAGCTTTCTTT
D: .; J: TRBJ1-2; length: 12; V: TRBV28; size: .; CDR3: CASSLVSRGYTF; DNA: TGTGCCAGCAGTTTAGTTTCGCGTGGCTACACCTTC